One and the same sample provided the 9 T cell receptor beta chains below, sequenced in a study of blood T cell repertoires in COVID-19. The protocol was immunoSEQ multiplex PCR, while the TCRdb copy is restricted to in-frame clones and leaves out a portion. The sample shows approximately 390,000 clones, roughly 88% of them seen only once. The sequenced sample was PBMCs or T cells enriched from blood (not recorded which). These receptors came from a woman aged 40 to 50 with acute COVID-19.

The gene calls are TRBV11-2 and TRBJ2-3; D gene ambiguous. CDR3 length: 16 residues. Germline-derived CDR1 and CDR2 are SGHAT and FQNNGV. Trimming stripped 5 bases from V and 5 bases from J, with 20 bases between. The CDR3 sequence is CASSLRVALVGDTQYF. The CDR3 bases are TGTGCCAGCAGCCTTCGGGTTGCCCTCGTAGGAGATACGCAGTATTTT.

V usage is TRBV6-2 or TRBV6-3 and J usage is TRBJ2-7, with TRBD1 identical over 7 bases. Unmatched junction bases numbered 15, after V lost 5 bases and J lost 5 bases. Germline assignment: CDR1 MNHEY and CDR2 SVGEGT. The CDR3 consists of 16 residues. The CDR3: CASSNDPTGNHDEQYF. The CDR3 DNA sequence: TGTGCCAGCAGTAACGACCCGACAGGGAATCACGACGAGCAGTACTTC.

The chain has TRBV30 and TRBJ2-1; tentatively, D is TRBD2 (5 bases). This CDR3 is built from 13 residues. Germline CDR1 GTSNPN, CDR2 SVGIG (reference sequence). Trimming shortened V by 4 bases and J by 3 bases, and 10 bases separated the two germline ends. CDR3 sequence (DNA): TGTGCCTGGACGCTAGCCTTCTACAATGAGCAGTTCTTC. Translation gives CAWTLAFYNEQFF.

Comment on this clone: The same CDR3 can be traced to other DNA sequences in this sample. This chain links TRBV5-1 with TRBJ2-2, with D possibly TRBD2 on 6 matching bases. This CDR3 has 16 residues. Germline V lookup: CDR1 SGHRS, CDR2 YFSETQ. Trimming cost V 1 base and J 0 bases, with 10 bases left between them. CDR3 protein: CASSLHGTSNTGELFF. The DNA for the CDR3 is TGCGCCAGCAGCTTGCATGGGACTTCGAACACCGGGGAGCTGTTTTTT.

This clone was found a few times. The rearrangement links TRBV5-1 to TRBJ2-3, with TRBD2 identical over 10 bases. The CDR3 totals 15 residues. CDR1 and CDR2 (germline): SGHRS, YFSETQ. Unmatched junction bases numbered 2, after V lost 0 bases and J lost 4 bases. The CDR3: CASSLGAGGPDTQYF. The DNA of the CDR3 is TGCGCCAGCAGCTTGGGAGCGGGGGGGCCAGATACGCAGTATTTT. Using reference TRBV5-1 and TRBJ2-3 for the parts outside the CDR3, the full variable domain is KAGVTQTPRYLIKTRGQQVTLSCSPISGHRSVSWYQQTPGQGLQFLFEYFSETQRNKGNFPGRFSGRQFSNSRSEMNVSTLELGDSALYLCASSLGAGGPDTQYFGPGTRLTVL.

The chain couples TRBV5-1 to TRBJ1-2; D is perhaps TRBD1 (6 bases). V was pared by 3 bases and J by 6 bases, with 21 bases between. CDR1 is SGHRS, CDR2 YFSETQ, per germline. The CDR3 runs 16 residues. CDR3 sequence (DNA): TGCGCCAGCAGCTCACAGACAGGAGCCTCTCGGAATGGCTACACCTTC. Protein: CASSSQTGASRNGYTF.

For this clone: Its ends do not fully match the called genes, so a read error is possible. This chain joins TRBV12-3 or TRBV12-4 and TRBJ2-5; TRBD1 matches 9 bases. This CDR3 is built from 13 residues. The CDR3 loop is CASSWDRVENQYF. The CDR3, as DNA: TGTGCCAGCAGCTGGGACAGGGTGGAGAACCAGTACTTC.

J is TRBJ1-1 and V is TRBV19; 9 positions agree with TRBD1. The CDR3 covers 16 residues. Trimming at V came to 7 bases and at J to 1 base, leaving 10 bases not matched to a gene. Germline CDR1 LNHDA, CDR2 SQIVND (reference sequence). CDR3 sequence reads: CASTIPPGQGNTEAFF. The DNA of the CDR3 is TGTGCCAGTACCATACCTCCGGGACAGGGGAACACTGAAGCTTTCTTT.

V and J are TRBV7-9 and TRBJ2-3, with TRBD2 as a possible D gene (5 bases). The CDR3 covers 16 residues. Germline V lookup: CDR1 SEHNR, CDR2 FQNEAQ (reference sequence). V lost 6 bases to trimming and J lost 2 bases, with 18 bases between them. CDR3 coding DNA: TGTGCCAGCAGGGTGCTGGGCGGGCCTTACACAGATACGCAGTATTTT. Translated: CASRVLGGPYTDTQYF.